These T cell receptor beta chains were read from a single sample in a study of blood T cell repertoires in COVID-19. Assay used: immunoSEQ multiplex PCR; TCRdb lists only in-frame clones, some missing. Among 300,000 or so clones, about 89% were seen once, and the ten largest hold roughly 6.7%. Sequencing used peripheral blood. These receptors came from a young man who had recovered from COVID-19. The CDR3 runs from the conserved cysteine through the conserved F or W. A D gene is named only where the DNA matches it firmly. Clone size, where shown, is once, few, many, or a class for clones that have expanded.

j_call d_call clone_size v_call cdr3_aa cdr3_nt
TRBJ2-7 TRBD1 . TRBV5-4 CASSPGQGVDEQYF TGTGCCAGCAGCCCGGGACAGGGTGTGGACGAGCAGTACTTC
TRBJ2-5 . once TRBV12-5 CASGRTRETQYF TGTGCTAGTGGTCGGACTCGGGAGACCCAGTACTTC
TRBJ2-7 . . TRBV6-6 CASSYVQGLENEQYF TGTGCCAGCAGTTACGTGCAAGGTCTGGAGAACGAGCAGTACTTC
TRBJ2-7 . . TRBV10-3 CAISEKGQARSYEQYF TGTGCCATCAGTGAGAAGGGGCAGGCCCGGTCCTACGAGCAGTACTTC
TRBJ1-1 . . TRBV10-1 CASSESRGTEAFF TGCGCCAGCAGTGAGTCCCGGGGCACTGAAGCTTTCTTT
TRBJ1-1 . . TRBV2 CASGRGMNTEAFF TGTGCCAGCGGCCGGGGTATGAACACTGAAGCTTTCTTT
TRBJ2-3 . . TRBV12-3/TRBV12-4 CASSFLPDTQYF TGTGCCAGCAGTTTTCTCCCAGATACGCAGTATTTT
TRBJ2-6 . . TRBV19 CASSMQSGANVLTF TGTGCCAGTAGTATGCAGTCTGGGGCCAACGTCCTGACTTTC
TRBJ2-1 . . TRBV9 CASSPTPHENNEQFF TGTGCCAGCAGCCCAACCCCCCATGAGAACAATGAGCAGTTCTTC
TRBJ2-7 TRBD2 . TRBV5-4 CASSQRLAGGLEQYF TGTGCCAGCAGCCAAAGACTAGCGGGAGGGCTCGAGCAGTACTTC
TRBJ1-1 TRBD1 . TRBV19 CASRKDRGLVEKNTEAFF TGTGCCAGTAGAAAGGACAGGGGTCTGGTGGAAAAAAACACTGAAGCTTTCTTT
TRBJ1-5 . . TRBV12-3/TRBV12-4 CASSQDERRPQHF TGTGCCAGCAGTCAGGACGAGCGGCGACCCCAGCATTTT
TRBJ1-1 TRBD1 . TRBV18 CASSGTGRTEAFF TGTGCCAGCTCAGGGACAGGGAGGACTGAAGCTTTCTTT
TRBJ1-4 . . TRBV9 CASSVASAASDNEKLFF TGTGCCAGCAGCGTAGCTTCGGCGGCATCCGATAATGAAAAACTGTTTTTT
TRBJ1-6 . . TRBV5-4 CASSLWTGKGSPLHF TGTGCCAGCAGCCTTTGGACGGGGAAAGGCTCACCCCTCCACTTT
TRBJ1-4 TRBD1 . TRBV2 CASRIKGQGVRVNEKLFF TGTGCCAGCAGGATAAAGGGACAGGGGGTCAGAGTAAATGAAAAACTGTTTTTT
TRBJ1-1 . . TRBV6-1 CASSEEPEKMNTEAFF TGTGCCAGCAGTGAAGAACCGGAGAAAATGAACACTGAAGCTTTCTTT
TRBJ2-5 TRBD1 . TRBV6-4 CASRRTGAVVETQYF TGTGCCAGCAGGAGGACAGGGGCGGTGGTAGAGACCCAGTACTTC
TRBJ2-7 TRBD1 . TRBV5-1 CASSFRQGPYEQYF TGCGCCAGCAGCTTTCGACAGGGCCCCTACGAGCAGTACTTC
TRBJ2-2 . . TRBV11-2 CASSLAVGPGNFAGELFF TGTGCCAGCAGCTTGGCGGTGGGCCCAGGGAACTTTGCCGGGGAGCTGTTTTTT
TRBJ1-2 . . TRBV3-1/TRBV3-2 CASSQGTGSYGYTF TGTGCCAGCAGCCAAGGAACAGGGTCTTACGGCTACACCTTC
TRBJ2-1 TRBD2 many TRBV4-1 CASSQDTQLATYNEQFF TGCGCCAGCAGCCAAGATACCCAACTAGCGACTTACAATGAGCAGTTCTTC
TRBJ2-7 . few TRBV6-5 CASRAGQSYEQYF TGTGCCAGCAGGGCCGGACAGTCCTACGAGCAGTACTTC
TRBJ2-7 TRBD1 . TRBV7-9 CASSGRDRDHEQYF TGTGCCAGCAGCGGCCGGGACAGGGACCACGAGCAGTACTTC
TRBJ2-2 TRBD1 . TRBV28 CASMTGYGTGELFF TGTGCCAGTATGACAGGGTACGGAACCGGGGAGCTGTTTTTT
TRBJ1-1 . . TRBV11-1 CASTLSGARGTEAFF TGTGCCAGCACCCTGTCAGGGGCGAGGGGCACTGAAGCTTTCTTT
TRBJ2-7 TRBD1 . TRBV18 CASSPGTGGSYEQYF TGTGCCAGCTCACCAGGGACAGGCGGCTCCTACGAGCAGTACTTC
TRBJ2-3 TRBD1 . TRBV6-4 CASSYGTGGTDTQYF TGTGCCAGCAGTTATGGGACAGGGGGCACAGATACGCAGTATTTT
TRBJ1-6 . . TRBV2 CASSSDSPLHF TGTGCCAGCAGTTCCGATTCACCCCTCCACTTT
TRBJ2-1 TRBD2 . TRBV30 CAWSVGASGKTGEQFF TGTGCCTGGAGTGTAGGGGCTAGCGGGAAAACTGGTGAGCAGTTCTTC
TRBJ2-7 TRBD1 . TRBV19 CATMTGVPYEQYF TGTGCCACCATGACAGGGGTTCCCTACGAGCAGTACTTC
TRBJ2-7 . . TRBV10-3 CAISDKSAGNYEQYF TGTGCCATCAGTGATAAATCGGCGGGGAACTACGAGCAGTACTTC
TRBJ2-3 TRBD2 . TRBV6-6 CASSRSSGGTSADTQYF TGTGCCAGCAGTCGTAGTAGCGGGGGAACTAGCGCAGATACGCAGTATTTT
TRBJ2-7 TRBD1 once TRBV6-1 CASSEGQGIYEQYF TGTGCCAGCAGTGAAGGACAGGGGATCTACGAGCAGTACTTC
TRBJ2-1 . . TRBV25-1 CASSGGTGMLISYNEQFF TGTGCCAGCAGTGGCGGGACCGGCATGCTTATCTCCTACAATGAGCAGTTCTTC
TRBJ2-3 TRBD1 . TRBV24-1 CATSDQPGQGDGDTQYF TGTGCCACCAGTGATCAACCGGGACAGGGGGATGGAGATACGCAGTATTTT
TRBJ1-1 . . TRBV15 CATSEGVAEAFF TGTGCCACCAGCGAGGGGGTGGCTGAAGCTTTCTTT
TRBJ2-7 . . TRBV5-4 CASSQTSGSPYEQYF TGTGCCAGCAGCCAAACCTCAGGGTCGCCCTACGAGCAGTACTTC
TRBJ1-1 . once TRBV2 CASSEDKAGDEAFF TGTGCCAGCAGTGAGGATAAGGCAGGGGATGAAGCTTTCTTT
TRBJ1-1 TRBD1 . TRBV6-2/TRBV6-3 CASSWGTGATEAFF TGTGCCAGCAGTTGGGGGACAGGGGCCACTGAAGCTTTCTTT
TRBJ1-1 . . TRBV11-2 CASLGRADTEAFF TGTGCCAGCCTGGGCAGGGCGGACACTGAAGCTTTCTTT
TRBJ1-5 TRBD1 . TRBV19 CASSNDRDRDSNQPQHF TGTGCCAGTAGTAACGACCGGGACAGAGATAGCAATCAGCCCCAGCATTTT
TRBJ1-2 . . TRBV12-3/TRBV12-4 CASSSQGGYTF TGTGCCAGCAGTTCCCAGGGCGGCTACACCTTC
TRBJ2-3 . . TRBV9 CASSASGGTDTQYF TGTGCCAGCAGCGCCTCCGGGGGCACAGATACGCAGTATTTT
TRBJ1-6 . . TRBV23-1 CASSQGGGKSSYNSPLHF TGCGCCAGCAGTCAAGGGGGGGGGAAGAGCTCCTATAATTCACCCCTCCACTTT
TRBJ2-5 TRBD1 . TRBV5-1 CASSLGKTGLQETQYF TGCGCCAGCAGCTTGGGTAAGACAGGGCTCCAAGAGACCCAGTACTTC
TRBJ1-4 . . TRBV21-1 CASSAYRGLSEKLFF TGTGCCAGCAGCGCATACAGGGGGCTCTCGGAAAAACTGTTTTTT
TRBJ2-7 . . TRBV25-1 CATGTGGVYEQYF TGTGCCACCGGCACAGGGGGGGTCTACGAGCAGTACTTC
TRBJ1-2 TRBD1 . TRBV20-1 CSAGGGSGYTF TGCAGTGCTGGAGGGGGCAGTGGCTACACCTTC
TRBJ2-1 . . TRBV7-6 CASSPEQGRNEQFF TGTGCCAGCAGCCCGGAGCAGGGAAGGAATGAGCAGTTCTTC
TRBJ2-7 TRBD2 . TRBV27 CASSFASGPYEQYF TGTGCCAGCAGTTTTGCTAGCGGTCCCTACGAGCAGTACTTC
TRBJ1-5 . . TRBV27 CASSPSVSNQPQHF TGTGCCAGCAGTCCCTCGGTCAGCAATCAGCCCCAGCATTTT
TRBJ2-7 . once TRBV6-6 CASRDTGYHEQYF TGTGCCAGCAGGGATACAGGGTACCACGAGCAGTACTTC
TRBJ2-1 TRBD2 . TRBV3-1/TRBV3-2 CASRLTSGNDEQFF TGTGCCAGCAGGCTGACTAGCGGGAACGATGAGCAGTTCTTC